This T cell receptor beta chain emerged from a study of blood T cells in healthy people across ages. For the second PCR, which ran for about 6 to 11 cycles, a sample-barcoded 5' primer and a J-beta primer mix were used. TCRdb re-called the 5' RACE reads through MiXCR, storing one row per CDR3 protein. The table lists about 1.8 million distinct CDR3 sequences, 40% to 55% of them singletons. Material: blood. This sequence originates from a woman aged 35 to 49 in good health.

In nucleotides, the CDR3 is TGTGCCAGCAGCGGACGGTCCGGGGGCCCTGAAAAACTGTTTTTT. Protein sequence: CASSGRSGGPEKLFF. The chain combines TRBV7-9 with TRBJ1-4; D might be TRBD1 (6 bases). Germline values: CDR1 SEHNR, CDR2 FQNEAQ (reference sequence). The length of the CDR3 is 15 residues. The V end was cut by 5 bases, the J end by 7 bases, with 17 bases between.